This T cell receptor (beta chain) was captured in a study of radiotherapy plus CTLA-4 blockade in lung cancer. General study points: Blood-borne expansion of tumor-derived TCR clones followed radiotherapy plus ipilimumab.

As concerns this clone: Its antigen is not known.

CDR3 length: 14 residues. The V gene's germline CDR1 is LNHDA and CDR2 SQIVND (reference sequence). With V trimmed by 3 bases and J by 10 bases, 8 bases remained unmatched. Libraries were prepared by immunoSEQ multiplex PCR; TCRdb keeps only in-frame clonotypes and omits some of them. The sample carries around 80,000 clones, roughly 80% recorded once. Source: peripheral blood, taken from a patient treated with radiotherapy plus ipilimumab. This clonotype originated in a human donor with non-small cell lung cancer whose response to radiotherapy plus ipilimumab could not be evaluated. The chain links TRBV19 to TRBJ1-1, with 10 bases fitting TRBD1. Here the CDR3 DNA reads TGTGCCAGTAGTATTGAAGACAGGGGGCGAGGAGCTTTCTTT. Translating it yields CASSIEDRGRGAFF.